This T cell receptor beta chain was recovered during a study of blood T cell repertoires in COVID-19. Study context: PBMCs, B-cell-depleted T cells, or T cells provided the cDNA or gDNA that made up the material.

This clone occurred a few times. In the source study's methods: Estimation of nucleated cell counts relied on the amplification of reference gene primers. Clones were read by immunoSEQ multiplex PCR, and TCRdb kept only the in-frame ones, dropping some. V and J calls and clone size are copied from that table; D and trimming were computed from the DNA. There are around 130,000 clones in the sample; approximately 80% occur only once, and 16% lies in the top ten. The V and J ends lost 8 bases and 2 bases respectively, with 9 bases between them. Germline CDR1 and CDR2: LGHDT and YNNKEL (reference sequence). CDR3 length equals 13 residues.

The receptor comes from a man aged 50 to 59 with acute or convalescent COVID-19. J is TRBJ2-2 and V is TRBV3-1 (or the pseudogene TRBV3-2); no clear D. Sample: peripheral blood. CDR3 region: CASGDTNTGELFF. CDR3 DNA sequence: TGTGCCAGCGGCGACACTAACACCGGGGAGCTGTTTTTT.